This TCR beta chain comes out of a study of T cell responses to AZD1222 COVID-19 vaccine. As for this clone: Its antigen is not known.

Notes on the study in general: Clonal diversity may have been underestimated in mostly white British donors.

Germline values: CDR1 MGHDK, CDR2 SYGVNS. The CDR3 has 9 amino acids. Produced via immunoSEQ multiplex PCR; TCRdb's table is partial and in-frame only. The table shows 70,000 to 90,000 clones, with roughly 82% occurring only once. The chain couples TRBV25-1 to TRBJ1-2, with D uncertain. The sequence was collected from an adult in good health. This specimen was peripheral blood, taken on day 0 of AZD1222 vaccination. CDR3 DNA: TGTGCGGGAAACGATGGCTACACCTTC. As protein: CAGNDGYTF.